This TCR beta chain is from a study of beta chain features in type 1 diabetes. This clone has more than one count but fewer than ten. Its matching antigen is unknown. The isolated RNA, all of it, was reverse transcribed, so expressed TCRB transcripts were what got sequenced. Read counts averaged around 3.6 million for samples of naive, central memory and regulatory T cells. Clones were read by immunoSEQ multiplex PCR, and TCRdb kept only the in-frame ones, dropping some. The table includes about 340,000 clones, around 9.7% detected once. Study results and caveats: Shorter TCRB CDR3s, moderately but significantly so, marked every one of the four CD4+ subsets in Type 1 diabetes patients. Sequencing used cDNA, and cells with high TCR expression could therefore be over-represented. Naive, central memory and regulatory TCRB repertoires appeared more similar among patients than healthy donors.

CDR1 and CDR2 from the germline V gene are SQVTM and ANQGSEA. V lost 6 bases and J 3 bases, leaving 14 bases between the germline ends. The CDR3 length is 14 residues. On average, the one heparinised blood draw given by each donor was approximately 0.12 L. The sequence was obtained from a man younger than 45 with type 1 diabetes. The chain couples TRBV29-1 to TRBJ1-4, with D perhaps TRBD1 (6 bases). The sequenced material came from central memory CD4+ T cells from blood. The CDR3: CSVGRGLPNEKLFF. CDR3 DNA sequence: TGCAGCGTCGGCAGGGGATTGCCTAATGAAAAACTGTTTTTT.